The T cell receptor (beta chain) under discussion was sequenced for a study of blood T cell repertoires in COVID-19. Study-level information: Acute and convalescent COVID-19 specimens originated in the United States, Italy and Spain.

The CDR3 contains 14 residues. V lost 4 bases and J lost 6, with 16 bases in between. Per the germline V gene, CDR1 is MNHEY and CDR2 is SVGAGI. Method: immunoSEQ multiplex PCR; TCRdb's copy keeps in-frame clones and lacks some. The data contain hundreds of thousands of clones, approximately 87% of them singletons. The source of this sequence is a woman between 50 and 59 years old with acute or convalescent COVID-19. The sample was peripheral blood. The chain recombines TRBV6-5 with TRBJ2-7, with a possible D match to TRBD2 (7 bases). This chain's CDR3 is CASSLLARGGEQYF. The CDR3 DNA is TGTGCCAGCAGTTTACTAGCGAGGGGGGGCGAGCAGTACTTC.